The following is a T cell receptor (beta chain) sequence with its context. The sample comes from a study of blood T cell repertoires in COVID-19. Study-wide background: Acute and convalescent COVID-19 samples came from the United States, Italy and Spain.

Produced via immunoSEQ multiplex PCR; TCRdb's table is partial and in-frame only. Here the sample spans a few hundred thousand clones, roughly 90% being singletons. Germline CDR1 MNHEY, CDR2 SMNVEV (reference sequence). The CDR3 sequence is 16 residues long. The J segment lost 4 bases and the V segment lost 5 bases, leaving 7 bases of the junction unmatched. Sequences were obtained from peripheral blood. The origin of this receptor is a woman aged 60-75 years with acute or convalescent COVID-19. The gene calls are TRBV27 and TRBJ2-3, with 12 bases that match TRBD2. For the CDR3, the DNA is TGTGCCAGCAGTCGACAGACTAGCGGGAGAGCAGATACGCAGTATTTT. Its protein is CASSRQTSGRADTQYF.